What follows describes a single T cell receptor (beta chain). This clonotype was picked up many times. Its antigen is currently not known. No qualities accompany the bases; no much larger clone lies one base away. Reads for this sample came from an Illumina NovaSeq 6000. Using 5'RACE with constant-segment primers, TCRalpha and TCRbeta cDNA libraries were constructed, with sample barcodes and unique molecular identifiers added in the process. RNA was extracted from every sample with Trizol reagent. Libraries were amplified in two PCR steps, with a second sample barcode and Illumina TruSeq adapters added in the second step. Libraries were sequenced on an Illumina NovaSeq with 2 x 150 bp paired-end reads. Under the source paper's analysis protocol: The reads were demultiplexed and collapsed into UMI-guided consensus sequences using migec v1.2.7. Using mixcr v2.1.11, UMI consensuses were aligned to TRA and TRB V and J templates and then assembled into clonotypes. Clonotypes were classified as expanded or contracted when called significant by both edgeR and NoisET, with noise models trained on biological replicates. For edgeR calls, the cutoffs were a false discovery rate-adjusted p below 0.01 and a log2 fold-change threshold of 1. As an exploratory analysis of dynamics, max-normalized trajectories of the 1000 most abundant clonotypes were examined by PCA with hierarchical clustering. The CD4 or CD8 phenotype of responding clones was assigned using the separately sequenced CD4+ and CD8+ repertoires. TCRdb reworked the public reads: Q25 trimming with fastp, MiXCR clone assembly, productive beta chains retained. For every CDR3 protein sequence, its rows merge into one entry that carries the most common genes and DNA. These V and J calls are TCRdb output, not the study's own analysis. The sample table shows about 360,000 distinct CDR3 sequences, and around 15% are seen once. The biggest ten clones account for around 21% of the sample.

This sample was included in a study of T-cell memory formation after mild COVID-19 (dated by TCRdb to about 2021). With respect to the entire study: TCR sequence clusters from the two donors were largely donor specific. In a couple of donors, T-cell clones that expanded and contracted after mild COVID-19 were tracked by sequencing TCRalpha and TCRbeta repertoires over time. The cohort comprised two young, previously healthy adult volunteers, one female and one male. The paper's findings and limits, for the study overall: Some responding clones were found in pre-infection memory, which suggests that pre-existing cross-reactive memory T cells took part in the SARS-CoV-2 response. SARS-CoV-2 specificity was not confirmed for the second-wave clones peaking on day 37. Contracting CD4+ clones appeared mostly in the CM and EM memory subsets, whereas CD8+ clones were enriched in EMRA. The study included only two mild cases, and larger cohorts that include severe cases with pre-infection samples were judged to be necessary. From day 15 to 85, contracting clones showed balanced CD4/CD8 phenotypes, whereas a second wave of clones that expanded from day 15 to 37 leaned towards CD4+.

The CDR3 measures 16 amino acids from cysteine to phenylalanine. The CDR3 DNA has 48 bases and is translated from base 1. V is pruned by 5 bases and J by 3 bases, leaving 7 bases of the junction without a gene match. CDR1 SGHTA and CDR2 FQGNSA are derived from the germline V gene. Ficoll-Paque density gradient centrifugation was used to isolate PBMCs. The sample was PBMCs or a T cell subset sorted from them (not recorded which). The sequence derives from a man younger than 35 who had mild COVID-19 (a few samples of this study predate the infection). The sample titles of this study are shuffled in the database, so cell type and time point are left out; the donor was told from shared clones. In this chain, TRBV7-2 is recombined with TRBJ2-1, with TRBD1 matching 10 junction bases. For the CDR3, the sequence is CASSPSRDRGYNEQFF. The sequence in DNA is TGTGCCAGCAGCCCGAGTAGGGACAGGGGCTACAATGAGCAGTTCTTC.